This is a list of T cell receptor beta chains from one sample in a study of blood T cell repertoires in COVID-19. TCRdb's copy holds only in-frame clones and misses some; the assay was immunoSEQ multiplex PCR. The top ten hold about 4.8% of the sample, which has 260,000 or so clones, around four fifths seen once. Source material: peripheral blood. Receptor source: a woman in her 70s with acute or convalescent COVID-19. Both conserved end residues are part of each CDR3. A D gene is named only where the DNA matches it firmly. Clone sizes are given selectively: once, few, many, or a class where the clone is expanded.

>TRBV7-2|.|TRBJ2-7|.
CASSLGSRQPYEQYF
TGTGCCAGCAGCTTAGGTTCTAGGCAGCCCTACGAGCAGTACTTC
>TRBV7-2|.|TRBJ2-3|.
CASSLAPGDTQYF
TGTGCCAGCAGCTTAGCGCCGGGGGATACGCAGTATTTT
>TRBV12-3/TRBV12-4|.|TRBJ1-1|.
CASSSGGMAFF
TGTGCCAGCAGTTCGGGGGGGATGGCTTTCTTT
>TRBV7-8|TRBD1|TRBJ1-1|.
CASSLEDRVGTEAFF
TGTGCCAGCAGCTTAGAGGACAGGGTGGGTACTGAAGCTTTCTTT
>TRBV3-1/TRBV3-2|TRBD2|TRBJ2-1|.
CASSRLAGAYNEQFF
TGTGCCAGCAGCCGGCTAGCGGGGGCATACAATGAGCAGTTCTTC
>TRBV30|TRBD1|TRBJ1-2|.
CAWSNNRGLGGYTF
TGTGCCTGGAGTAACAACAGGGGGCTTGGTGGCTACACCTTC
>TRBV3-1/TRBV3-2|TRBD1|TRBJ1-6|.
CASSQRGTGVNSPLHF
TGTGCCAGCAGCCAAAGAGGGACAGGGGTAAATTCACCCCTCCACTTT
>TRBV7-9|TRBD1|TRBJ1-1|.
CASSLGDRINTEAFF
TGTGCCAGCAGCTTAGGGGACAGGATAAACACTGAAGCTTTCTTT
>TRBV6-5|.|TRBJ2-5|.
CASSYLGQRARTQYF
TGTGCCAGCAGTTACTTGGGACAGCGGGCTAGGACCCAGTACTTC
>TRBV7-2|.|TRBJ2-3|.
CASSLAVGRTDTQYF
TGTGCCAGCAGCTTAGCGGTGGGGCGCACAGATACGCAGTATTTT
>TRBV4-3|.|TRBJ1-4|.
CASSQVFSGLSEKLFF
TGCGCCAGCAGCCAAGTTTTTTCAGGGCTTTCGGAAAAACTGTTTTTT
>TRBV11-2|TRBD2|TRBJ2-5|.
CASSLPSGGTQYF
TGTGCCAGCAGCTTACCTAGCGGGGGGACCCAGTACTTC
>TRBV7-2|.|TRBJ2-7|.
CASSLFTGSYEQYF
TGTGCCAGCAGCTTATTCACAGGCTCCTACGAGCAGTACTTC
>TRBV5-1|.|TRBJ1-1|.
CASSLDRSNTEAFF
TGCGCCAGCAGCTTGGACAGATCAAACACTGAAGCTTTCTTT
>TRBV18|.|TRBJ1-1|once
CASSTGNTEAFF
TGTGCCAGCTCAACAGGGAACACTGAAGCTTTCTTT
>TRBV3-1/TRBV3-2|.|TRBJ2-3|.
CASSQVRDTQYF
TGTGCCAGCAGCCAAGTTCGGGATACGCAGTATTTT
>TRBV7-8|.|TRBJ1-3|few
CASSLSRGFGNTIYF
TGTGCCAGCAGCTTAAGTAGGGGGTTTGGAAACACCATATATTTT
>TRBV19|.|TRBJ1-1|.
CASSMGLNTEAFF
TGTGCCAGTAGTATGGGCCTGAACACTGAAGCTTTCTTT
>TRBV6-2/TRBV6-3|.|TRBJ1-1|.
CASSSHGGAIRTEAFF
TGTGCCAGCAGTTCCCACGGAGGGGCGATAAGGACTGAAGCTTTCTTT
>TRBV6-5|.|TRBJ1-1|.
CASSYYDSVMNTEAFF
TGTGCCAGCAGTTACTACGACTCCGTAATGAACACTGAAGCTTTCTTT
>TRBV7-2|TRBD1|TRBJ2-2|.
CASSSTGGVSTGELFF
TGTGCCAGCAGCTCGACAGGGGGCGTTAGCACCGGGGAGCTGTTTTTT
>TRBV7-8|.|TRBJ1-6|.
CASSLMSLTYNSPLHF
TGTGCCAGCAGCTTAATGAGCCTTACCTATAATTCACCCCTCCACTTT
>TRBV19|.|TRBJ1-5|.
CASSPSRGLGQPQHF
TGTGCCAGTAGTCCCTCGAGGGGGTTGGGGCAGCCCCAGCATTTT
>TRBV19|.|TRBJ1-3|once
CASRTVSGNTIYF
TGTGCCAGTAGGACAGTCTCTGGAAACACCATATATTTT
>TRBV10-2|.|TRBJ1-3|.
CASRQDSGNTIYF
TGCGCCAGCAGACAAGACTCTGGAAACACCATATATTTT
>TRBV11-3|.|TRBJ1-6|few
CASSLGQGGSPLHF
TGTGCCAGCAGCCTGGGGCAGGGAGGATCACCCCTCCACTTT
>TRBV29-1|TRBD2|TRBJ2-1|.
CSVEGLVMSSYNEQFF
TGCAGCGTTGAGGGACTAGTGATGAGCTCCTACAATGAGCAGTTCTTC
>TRBV19|.|TRBJ1-1|.
CASSHGPGLGEAFF
TGTGCCAGTAGTCACGGCCCGGGGTTGGGTGAAGCTTTCTTT
>TRBV30|.|TRBJ1-1|.
CAWSGGIGTEAFF
TGTGCCTGGTCTGGCGGGATCGGCACTGAAGCTTTCTTT
>TRBV10-3|.|TRBJ2-3|.
CAISDRGGRAGDTQYF
TGTGCCATCAGTGATAGGGGGGGCCGAGCCGGAGATACGCAGTATTTT
>TRBV6-5|.|TRBJ1-1|.
CASSLYLDSEAFF
TGTGCCAGCAGTCTTTATTTGGACAGTGAAGCTTTCTTT